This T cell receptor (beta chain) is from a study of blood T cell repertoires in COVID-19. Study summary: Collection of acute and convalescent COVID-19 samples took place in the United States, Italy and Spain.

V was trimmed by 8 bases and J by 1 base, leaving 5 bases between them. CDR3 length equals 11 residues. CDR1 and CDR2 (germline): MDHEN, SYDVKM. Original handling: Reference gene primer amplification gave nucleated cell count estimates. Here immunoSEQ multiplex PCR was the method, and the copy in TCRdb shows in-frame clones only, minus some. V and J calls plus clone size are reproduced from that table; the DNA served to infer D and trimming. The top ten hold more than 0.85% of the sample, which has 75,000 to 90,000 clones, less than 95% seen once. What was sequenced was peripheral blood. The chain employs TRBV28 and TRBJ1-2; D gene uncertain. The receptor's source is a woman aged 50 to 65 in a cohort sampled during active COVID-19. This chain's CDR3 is CASLSNYGYTF. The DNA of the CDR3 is TGTGCCAGCCTCAGTAACTATGGCTACACCTTC.